Below, one TCR beta chain is given with its context. Its antigen is still unknown. This sample is part of a study of OX40 agonist ivuxolimab in advanced cancers. About the research overall: Each patient was given ivuxolimab into a vein every 2 weeks, at 0.01 to 10 mg/kg. General study results and limits: It was also the case that some nonresponders had low normalized T-cell clonal expansion.

Some clones are missing from TCRdb's copy, which holds only in-frame ones; the method was immunoSEQ multiplex PCR. This table has some 86,000 clones, about 85% appearing once. Germline V gene data show CDR1 as SGHRS and CDR2 as YFSETQ. J lost 4 bases, V lost 2 bases, and 7 bases had no gene match. The CDR3 consists of 15 residues. Samples were taken at baseline and on day 1 of cycles 4 and 7. This sequence originates from an adult with an advanced solid tumor such as melanoma, head and neck, liver or kidney cancer. The V call is TRBV5-1, the J call TRBJ2-7, with 9 bases identical to TRBD2. Sequences were derived from CD4+ or CD8+ T cells sorted from blood, sampled in a trial of the OX40 agonist ivuxolimab. The CDR3 bases are TGCGCCAGCAGCTTCAGAAGCGGGGGGTCGTACGAGCAGTACTTC. Amino acids: CASSFRSGGSYEQYF. Variable domain in full (rest from reference TRBV5-1 and TRBJ2-7): KAGVTQTPRYLIKTRGQQVTLSCSPISGHRSVSWYQQTPGQGLQFLFEYFSETQRNKGNFPGRFSGRQFSNSRSEMNVSTLELGDSALYLCASSFRSGGSYEQYFGPGTRLTVT.